This record concerns one T cell receptor beta chain sequence. The antigen it recognizes is unknown. Nothing much larger sits one base from this clone, and base qualities are not available. CDR1 SGHRS and CDR2 YFSETQ were looked up in the germline V gene. The CDR3 contains 15 residues, cysteine and phenylalanine counted. Solely the CDR3 DNA is kept, with 45 bases framed from the first base. V is cut by 6 bases and J by 0 bases, and the space between the germline ends is 13 bases. The record originates from a study of shared clonotypes between healthy human individuals (TCRdb year 2020). In terms of the full investigation: The cohort comprised a couple of women and a few men aged 18 to 49 years. Different laboratories and diverse techniques were used to prepare libraries and sequence TCR repertoires, to increase sequencing depth and limit assay-specific biases. To estimate repertoire size and how much clonotype sharing occurs between individuals, the study deeply sequenced the blood TCR repertoires of about five healthy adults. Each donor's leukapheresis produced roughly between about 0.9 and 9.5 billion PBMCs. Per donor, three plates each were used for CD4 naive and CD4 memory, two for CD8 naive, and one for CD8 memory.

The donors were healthy, HIV-negative adults who had no recently reported acute infections or vaccinations. All donors were Caucasian adults living in Nashville, Tennessee, USA. CD4+ T cells were enriched by magnetic negative selection, after which naive cells were positively selected on CD45RA and the negative fraction was taken as the memory subset. Blood was obtained by leukapheresis, after which PBMCs were separated by Ficoll-Histopaque density gradient centrifugation and cryopreserved in liquid nitrogen vapor phase. Purity and quantity of every magnetically sorted T cell population were checked by analytical flow cytometry. Genomic DNA was isolated from each sorted fraction and quantified by UV absorbance on a Nanodrop 2000c. Using the deep immunoSEQ assay, multiplex PCR amplified TCR CDR3 regions from genomic DNA. Extracted genomic DNA from each cell subset was distributed evenly across all wells of several immunoSEQ 96-well plates, and each plate was treated as a replicate. For sorted subsets, 200 to 250 ng of genomic DNA, equivalent to 30,000 or so T cell genomes, went into each replicate PCR. Purified libraries were measured with a Qubit 3.0 fluorometer, size-checked on a Bioanalyzer 2100, and measured again with the KAPA Library Quantification kit. A separate single-read 150-cycle Illumina NextSeq 550 flow cell was used to sequence each immunoSEQ 96-well plate. Regarding the original processing steps: Because the immunoSEQ output held only junctional sequences and lacked quality scores, the filtering could not match the filtering applied to full-length reads. Sequences were annotated with PyIR, a Python wrapper for IgBLAST v1.9, and V/J genes and CDR3 were assigned using IMGT germline references. Any read was removed if the V/J assignment was weak (E-value above 1e-6), the CDR3 was missing, or the read contained stop codons, out-of-frame junctions, or ambiguous translated residues. A V3J clonotype was defined by an identical inferred V gene, J gene, and CDR3 amino acid sequence. Percentage overlap between repertoires was calculated by dividing the number of shared unique clonotypes by the size of the smaller repertoire. Repertoire richness was assessed with RTK rarefaction, the Chao1 estimator, and Recon v2.1 estimates of unobserved clonotypes. Generation probabilities for all TCRbeta clonotypes obtained by the gDNA method from four donors were computed using OLGA. Sourced from immuneACCESS, this table was stored by TCRdb with only in-frame sequences that have V and J called. A share of the clones is absent; for the studies checked, an unresolved V gene accounts for under half, and the remainder has no known explanation. The V and J calls and the clone size are those of that table, but D and trimming were determined from the DNA. A total of fewer than 1.6 million clones appear in this sample, 98% of them only once. The biggest ten clones account for around 0.33% of the sample.

The research as a whole found: Sharing across a handful of donors was observed for approximately 5% of naive CD4, under 4% of naive CD8, over 2% of memory CD4, and around 0.4% of memory CD8 clonotypes. Because the study included only a small number of donors, the genetic and exposure-history diversity represented was limited. Rarefaction of sorted-subset datasets indicated incomplete sequencing despite the large sequencing depth. Pairwise subsampling indicated that sequencing depth was expected to affect the degree of clonotype sharing among donors. Naive subsets generally had larger estimated clonotype richness than memory subsets. Compared with non-shared clonotypes, the clonotypes found in all four sorted-subset donors had higher generation probabilities. Sampling was restricted to blood, and TCR repertoires in tissues likely differ from the TCR repertoires found in blood.

The receptor comes from a man in his thirties or forties in good health. Sequenced sample: naive CD4+ T cells sorted from blood. Explained via the paper, the cell subset or site label denotes: CD45RA+ positively selected. The rearranged segments are TRBV5-1 and TRBJ2-1; TRBD1 is a possible D gene, resting on 6 matching bases. The DNA sequence is given as TGCGCCAGCAAGAGGACGACAGGCTCCTACAATGAGCAGTTCTTC. Translated, it gives CASKRTTGSYNEQFF.